This T cell receptor (beta chain) appears in the sequencing data of a study of blood T cell repertoires in COVID-19. Assay: immunoSEQ multiplex PCR; the TCRdb copy retains only in-frame clones and omits some. In the table there are approximately 90,000 clones, around nine tenths of which are singletons. The CDR3 consists of 14 residues. Unmatched junction bases numbered 7, after V lost 5 bases and J lost 5 bases. CDR1 is MDHEN and CDR2 is SYDVKM in the germline V gene. The chain combines TRBV28 with TRBJ1-2; 8 bases line up with TRBD1. The sequenced sample consisted of peripheral blood. This TCR was recovered from a woman of 80 years or more with acute or convalescent COVID-19. CDR3 protein: CASSQGTGLYGYTF. The CDR3 DNA reads TGTGCCAGCAGTCAAGGGACAGGACTGTATGGCTACACCTTC.